This record looks at one TCR beta chain sequence and its context. The antigen this receptor binds is unknown. Base quality data are lacking; no much larger clone is found one base away. V loses 6 bases at its end and J loses 2 bases; junction bases beyond the gene matches: 6. As encoded in the germline V gene, CDR1 is SGHTA while CDR2 is FQGTGA. There are 14 amino acids in the CDR3, from cysteine to phenylalanine inclusive. Just the 42-base CDR3 DNA is kept, in frame starting at base 1. This sample was included in a study of CD8+ T cells in alopecia areata (dated by TCRdb to about 2018). Looking at the study overall: The treated patients, all with moderate-to-severe alopecia areata, were enrolled in an open-label pilot trial of oral tofacitinib given at 5 to 10 mg twice daily. Amplification of TCRbeta CDR3 regions was done by immunoSEQ multiplex PCR using 35 Vbeta forward primers and 13 Jbeta reverse primers. Patients on tofacitinib were biopsied at baseline and after 4 and 24 weeks of treatment, and several of the patients also had a later scalp biopsy. Scalp clonality was compared among normal scalp (n=4), patchy alopecia areata scalp (n=8), and alopecia totalis/universalis scalp (n=8). RNA was extracted with the PAXgene miRNA kit for fixed scalp, the miRNeasy kit for PBMCs, and the RNeasy kit for mouse skin. Tofacitinib was given for 6 to 18 months, followed by 6 months of follow-up off drug to assess delayed response and recurrence. In humans, TCRbeta sequencing was performed on scalp tissue and on sorted CD4+ and CD8+ peripheral blood T cells from healthy controls and from patients with patchy or totalis/universalis alopecia areata. The study used high-throughput TCRbeta sequencing to examine T cell clonal expansion in alopecia areata, in both the C3H/HeJ mouse model and human patients.

Study-level results and caveats: Shared TCR sequences between patients were less evident than in mice, which may be partly attributable to HLA diversity in the patient population. Lesional scalp, especially in alopecia totalis/universalis, showed higher clonality and more expanded CD8+ clones than normal scalp, suggesting antigenic drive. Resident alphabeta T cells in normal human skin are also sequenced, complicating scalp TCR repertoire analysis, unlike mouse skin dominated by gammadelta T cells.

The time point label, as the study defines it: baseline before oral tofacitinib. Lesional scalp punch biopsies and peripheral blood were obtained from alopecia areata patients. PBMCs were separated by density centrifugation and stained for CD3, CD4 and CD8, after which CD4+ and CD8+ T cells were sorted on a FACSAria. Library preparation used the immunoSEQ multiplex PCR assay. To provide template for TCR sequencing, every sample had RNA extracted and reverse transcribed into cDNA. First-strand cDNA was synthesized with SuperScript III using a 2:1 mix of oligo-dT and random hexamers. A synthetic immune receptor repertoire was used to measure amplification bias, and any remaining bias was corrected computationally. On the study's bioinformatics: Raw reads were preprocessed to remove errors, and CDR3 was defined according to IMGT conventions as the region from the conserved cysteine to phenylalanine. Clonality was computed by normalizing Shannon entropy by log2 of the number of productive unique TCRs and subtracting the result from 1. CD4 or CD8 identity of scalp clones was inferred by cross-referencing scalp TCRbeta sequences with sorted blood CD4 and CD8 repertoires. The table comes from immuneACCESS by way of TCRdb, which keeps in-frame sequences with V and J called. Part of the clones is missing from these tables; in studies checked, under half for an unresolved V gene and the rest for unknown reasons. V and J calls and clone size are given by that table; D and trimming were obtained from the DNA. The sample data list 150,000 to 200,000 clones, and around 64% of these were observed just once. The ten largest clones take up over 9.5% of the sample.

This chain joins TRBV7-3 to TRBJ2-7, with TRBD1 matching 8 junction bases. The sample in question was CD8+ T cells sorted from blood, obtained at week 0. The source of this sequence is a human donor with alopecia areata. The bases are TGTGCCAGCAGGCGGACAGGGTGGACCTACGAGCAGTACTTC. It encodes CASRRTGWTYEQYF.